This TCR beta chain was sequenced for a study of memory CD4+ T cells and cytomegalovirus serostatus. Study as a whole: Donors were healthy Belgian adults, 10 or so CMV seropositive and 24 seronegative.

As to this clone: Antigen unknown.

Single viable CD3+CD4+CD8-CD45RO+ cells were sorted as the memory CD4+ T cells. Serum IgG to CMV pp150, pp28, p38 and p52 defined serostatus. Study results and caveats: The CMV-associated TCR signature appears largely within the CD4+ memory repertoire. Of 150 to 200 reported CMV TCRbeta sequences, under 70 were found in memory CD4+ repertoires.

Assay used: immunoSEQ multiplex PCR; TCRdb lists only in-frame clones, some missing. This sample has 45,000 to 60,000 clones, with just under 80% found just once. V lost 5 bases and J lost 5; bases outside the gene matches: 17. Germline CDR1 is SGHAT and CDR2 is FQNNGV. The length of the CDR3 is 19 residues. This clonotype was obtained from an adult in good health and CMV-seronegative. The chain employs TRBV11-2 and TRBJ2-5; 13 positions match TRBD2. The specimen sequenced was memory CD4+ T cells from blood. In nucleotides, the CDR3 is TGTGCCAGCAGCCCGATTAAACGGACTAGCGGGAGTCGAAGCGAGACCCAGTACTTC. It translates to CASSPIKRTSGSRSETQYF. The full variable domain, its missing parts supplied by reference TRBV11-2 and TRBJ2-5, is EAGVAQSPRYKIIEKRQSVAFWCNPISGHATLYWYQQILGQGPKLLIQFQNNGVVDDSQLPKDRFSAERLKGVDSTLKIQPAKLEDSAVYLCASSPIKRTSGSRSETQYFGPGTRLLVL.